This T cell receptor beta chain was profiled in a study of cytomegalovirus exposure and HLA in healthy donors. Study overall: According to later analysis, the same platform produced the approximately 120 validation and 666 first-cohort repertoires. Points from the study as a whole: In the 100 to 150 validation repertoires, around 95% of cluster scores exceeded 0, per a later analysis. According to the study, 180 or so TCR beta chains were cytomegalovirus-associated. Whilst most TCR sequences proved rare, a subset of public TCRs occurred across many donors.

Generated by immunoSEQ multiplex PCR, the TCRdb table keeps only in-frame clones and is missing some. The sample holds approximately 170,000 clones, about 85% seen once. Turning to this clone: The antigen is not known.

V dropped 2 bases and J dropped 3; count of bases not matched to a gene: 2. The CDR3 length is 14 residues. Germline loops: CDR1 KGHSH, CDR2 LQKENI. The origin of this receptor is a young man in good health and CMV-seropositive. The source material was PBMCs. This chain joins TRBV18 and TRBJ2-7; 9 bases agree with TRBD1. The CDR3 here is CASSPLGQGYEQYF. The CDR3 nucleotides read TGTGCCAGCTCACCATTGGGACAGGGCTACGAGCAGTACTTC.